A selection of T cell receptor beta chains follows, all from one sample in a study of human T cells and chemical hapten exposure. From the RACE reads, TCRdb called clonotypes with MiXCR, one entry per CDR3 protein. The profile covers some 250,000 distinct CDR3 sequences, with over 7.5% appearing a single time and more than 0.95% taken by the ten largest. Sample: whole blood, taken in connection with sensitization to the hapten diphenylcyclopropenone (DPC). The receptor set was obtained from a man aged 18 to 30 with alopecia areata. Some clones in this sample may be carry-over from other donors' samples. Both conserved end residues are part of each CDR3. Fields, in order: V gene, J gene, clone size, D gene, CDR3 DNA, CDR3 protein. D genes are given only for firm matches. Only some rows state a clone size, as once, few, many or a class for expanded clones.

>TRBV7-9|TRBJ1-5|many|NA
TGTGCCAGCAGCCGCGACAGTAGCAATCAGCCCCAGCATTTT
CASSRDSSNQPQHF
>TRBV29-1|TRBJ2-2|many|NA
TGCAGCGTTGTGTTCGGGGTGGAGCTGTTTTTT
CSVVFGVELFF
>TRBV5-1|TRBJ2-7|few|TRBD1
TGCGCCAGCAGCTTGGTGTACAGGGGAAATTCCTACGAGCAGTACTTC
CASSLVYRGNSYEQYF
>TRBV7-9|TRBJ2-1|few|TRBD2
TGTGCCAGCAGCTTAGTCGGACTAGAGAGCTCCTACAATGAGCAGTTCTTC
CASSLVGLESSYNEQFF
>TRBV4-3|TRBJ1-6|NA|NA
TGCGCCAGCAGCCAAGATCGTCCTCGGGGACCTGAGAGCTCCTATAATTCACCCCTCCACTTT
CASSQDRPRGPESSYNSPLHF
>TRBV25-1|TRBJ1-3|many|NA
TGTGCCAGCAGCGGACAGAGCTCTGGAAACACCATATATTTT
CASSGQSSGNTIYF
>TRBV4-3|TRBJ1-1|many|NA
TGCGCCAGCAGCCAAGACCTATACAGAAACACTGAAGCTTTCTTT
CASSQDLYRNTEAFF
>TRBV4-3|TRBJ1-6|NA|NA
TGCGCCAGCAGCCAAGAAAGGATGGTCGGGCAGGGCCCTAATTCACCCCTCCACTTT
CASSQERMVGQGPNSPLHF
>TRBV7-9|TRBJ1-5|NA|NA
TGTGCCAGCAGCCAGAGCGGTCAGCCCCAGCATTTT
CASSQSGQPQHF
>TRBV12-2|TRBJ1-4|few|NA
TGTGCAAGTCGCACCGGACAGGGTTGTGGGAAACTGTTTTTT
CASRTGQGCGKLFF
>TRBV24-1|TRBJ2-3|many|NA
TGTGCCACCAGTGATTCCCCGCGGGCGGGGATCGAGCCAGATACGCAGTATTTT
CATSDSPRAGIEPDTQYF
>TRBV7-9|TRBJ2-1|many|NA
TGTGCCAGCAGCATCTTCGGTGAGCAGTTCTTC
CASSIFGEQFF
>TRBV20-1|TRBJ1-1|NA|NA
TGCAGTGCCACATCCCAGGGAGGCACTGAAGCTTTCTTT
CSATSQGGTEAFF
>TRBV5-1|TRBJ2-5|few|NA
TGCGCCAGCAGCTTGGGGACGTATCCCTGGGGGACCCAGTACTTC
CASSLGTYPWGTQYF
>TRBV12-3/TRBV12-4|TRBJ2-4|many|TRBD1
TGTGCCAGCAGTCCCGGGACAGGGGTAAACATTCAGTACTTC
CASSPGTGVNIQYF
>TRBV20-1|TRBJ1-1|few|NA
TGCAGTGCTAGCCTTCACGATCTAAACACTGAAGCTTTCTTT
CSASLHDLNTEAFF
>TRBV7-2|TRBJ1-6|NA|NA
TGTGCCAGCAGCTCTGGACTAGGACAGTGGAATTCACCCCTCCACTTT
CASSSGLGQWNSPLHF
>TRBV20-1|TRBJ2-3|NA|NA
TGCAGTGCTAGAGGGACTAACACAGATACGCAGTATTTT
CSARGTNTDTQYF
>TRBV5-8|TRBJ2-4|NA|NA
TGTGCCAGCAGCCTCTACCTGCTCTACTTC
CASSLYLLYF
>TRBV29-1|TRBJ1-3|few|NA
TGCAGCGCAGGAAGGGGAACTGACGGAAACACCATATATTTT
CSAGRGTDGNTIYF
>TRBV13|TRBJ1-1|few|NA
TGTGCCAGCAGCTTACAAGTCAAGAACACTGAAGCTTTCTTT
CASSLQVKNTEAFF
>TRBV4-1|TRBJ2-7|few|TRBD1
TGCGCCAGCAGCCAGGGGGGACAGGGAAACTACGAGCAGTACTTC
CASSQGGQGNYEQYF
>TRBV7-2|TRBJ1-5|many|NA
TGTGCCAGCAGCCCCCGGAGGGGAGAAGATCAGCCCCAGCATTTT
CASSPRRGEDQPQHF
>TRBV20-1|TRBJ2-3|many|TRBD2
TGCAGTGCTAGAGATCAAGAAACTAGCGACTCAGATACGCAGTATTTT
CSARDQETSDSDTQYF
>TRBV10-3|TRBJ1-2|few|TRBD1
TGTGCCATCAGTGAGTCTCCAGACAGGGGTGGCTACACCTTC
CAISESPDRGGYTF
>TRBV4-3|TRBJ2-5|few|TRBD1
TGCGCCAGCAGCAATACAGGGGCTACGCAAGAGACCCAGTACTTC
CASSNTGATQETQYF
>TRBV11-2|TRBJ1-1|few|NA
TGTGCCAGCAGGTTCGGTGGGACTGAAGCTTTCTTT
CASRFGGTEAFF
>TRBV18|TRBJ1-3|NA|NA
TGTGCCAGCTCACACGGTTTCGACTCTGGAAACACCATATATTTT
CASSHGFDSGNTIYF
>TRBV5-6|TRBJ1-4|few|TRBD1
TGTGCCAGCAGCCGTCGACAGGGGGCAACTAATGAAAAACTGTTTTTT
CASSRRQGATNEKLFF
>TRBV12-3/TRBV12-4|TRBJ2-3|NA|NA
TGTGCCAGCAGTTTATTGCTACCCAGCACAGATACGCAGTATTTT
CASSLLLPSTDTQYF
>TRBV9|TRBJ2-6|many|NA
TGTGCCAGCAGCGACCCGGCCTCCGACTCTGGGGCCAACGTCCTGACTTTC
CASSDPASDSGANVLTF
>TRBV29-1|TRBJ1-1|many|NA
TGCAGCGTTGATTACGGGACGAACACTGAAGCTTTCTTT
CSVDYGTNTEAFF
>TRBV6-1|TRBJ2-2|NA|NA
TGTGCCAGCAGTGAAGCGCCGGGAACCGGGGAGCTGTTTTTT
CASSEAPGTGELFF
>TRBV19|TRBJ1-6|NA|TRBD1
TGTGCCAGTATGATGGGACAGGGGTTTTCACCCCTCCACTTT
CASMMGQGFSPLHF
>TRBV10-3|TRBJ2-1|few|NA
TGTGCCATCAGTGTCCAGACAGTCAATGAGCAGTTCTTC
CAISVQTVNEQFF
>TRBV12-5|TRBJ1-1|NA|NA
TGTGCTAGTGGTTTGGAACCGGGGACTGAAGCTTTCTTT
CASGLEPGTEAFF
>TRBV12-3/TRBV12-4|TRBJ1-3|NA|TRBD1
TGTGCCAGCAACGCAAGACAGGGGGTTACTGGAAACACCATATATTTT
CASNARQGVTGNTIYF